This passage covers 15 T cell receptor beta chains from one sample sequenced in a study of tumor-infiltrating lymphocytes in primary liver carcinoma (dated by TCRdb to the late 2010s). Without any cell sorting, total RNA and DNA were co-extracted from roughly 21-30 mg of bulk tissue using the AllPrep DNA/RNA mini kit. The reads were generated on an Illumina HiSeq 2500. Starting from around 520 ng total RNA, TCRbeta-specific cDNA was produced by reverse transcription with a constant-region primer and ProtoScript II reverse transcriptase. Construction of the TCRbeta libraries relied on three nested rounds of multiplex PCR, following a slightly modified ARM-PCR procedure. The first two PCR rounds used multiplex TRBV1-TRBV30 forward primers with a Cbeta reverse primer, each for about 10 cycles. TCRdb reprocessed the public reads (quality trimming at Q25 with fastp, clone calling with MiXCR) and kept in-frame beta chains. Rows are unified per CDR3 protein, each entry keeping the most common DNA and genes. A total of 80,000 or so distinct CDR3 sequences appear in this sample, 70% to 75% of them only once. The ten largest make up roughly an eighth of the sample.

The sample comprised liver tumor tissue from sampling region 4. Taken with the paper, the label for cell subset or site translates to: tumor region T4, right-lateral pole. The receptors shown here come from a woman aged 55-70 years with primary liver carcinoma and hepatitis B virus infection.

Concerning this clonotype itself: This is likely a read error, given that the CDR3 carries no conserved phenylalanine or tryptophan at its end. V and J are TRBV11-2 and TRBJ2-3; 7 nucleotides align to TRBD2. Looked up from germline, CDR1 is SGHAT and CDR2 is FQNNGV. V was pared by 8 bases and J by 4 bases, with 12 bases of the junction left unmatched. This CDR3 contains 15 residues. The CDR3 DNA follows: TGTGCCAGCGGCCCTGGACTAGTGGGCCCAGATACGCAGTATCTT. Its translation: CASGPGLVGPDTQYL.

On this clonotype itself: Relative to the germline gene, one junction end is altered; a read error may explain this. The CDR3 bases are TGTGCCAGCAGCTTCCGCCGGGATAGGGTGTCTGAGGCCAACGTCCTGACTTTC. This sequence encodes CASSFRRDRVSEANVLTF. The V call is TRBV5-5, the J call TRBJ2-6, with a weak D call TRBD2 (5 bases). Germline CDR1 is SGHKS and CDR2 is YYEKEE (reference sequence). The CDR3 is 18 amino acids.

The CDR3 reads CASSQQHGLLSYEQYF. CDR3 nucleotide sequence: TGCGCCAGCAGCCAGCAGCATGGACTATTATCCTACGAGCAGTACTTC. V usage is TRBV4-1 and J usage is TRBJ2-7; tentatively, D is TRBD2 (6 bases). V was shortened by 3 bases and J by 1 base, with 16 bases between the two germline ends. The CDR3 is 16 residues long. Germline V gene lookup returns CDR1 MGHRA and CDR2 YSYEKL.

About this clonotype: A read error may account for a junction end that differs from germline. The chain is built from TRBV5-5 and TRBJ2-6; a weak D match, TRBD1 (6 bases). The CDR3 covers 18 residues. Germline CDR1 reads SGHKS; CDR2 reads YYEKEE (reference sequence). CDR3 in amino acids: CASSFRRDMVSGANILIF. The CDR3 DNA reads as TGTGCCAGCAGCTTCCGCCGGGACATGGTGTCTGGGGCCAACATCCTGATTTTC.

The rearrangement links TRBV6-2 or TRBV6-3 to TRBJ2-1, with 13 positions matching TRBD2. Unmatched junction bases numbered 11, after V lost 9 bases and J lost 9 bases. Germline CDR1 is MNHEY and CDR2 is SVGEGT. The CDR3 sequence is 15 residues long. CDR3 protein: CASCPTSGRAAEQFF. In DNA, the CDR3 is TGTGCCAGTTGTCCAACTAGCGGGAGGGCCGCTGAGCAGTTCTTC.

This clonotype is classed as medium-sized (0.01 to 0.1%). The chain is built from TRBV12-3 or TRBV12-4 and TRBJ2-7; TRBD1 agrees at 7 bases. V lost 1 base and J lost 4; bases outside the gene matches: 7. The CDR3 spans 15 residues. CDR3 sequence (DNA): TGTGCCAGCAGTTTAGGGCAGGGGGATTTATACGAGCAGTACTTC. Translation gives CASSLGQGDLYEQYF.

As regards this clonotype: The missing conserved phenylalanine or tryptophan at the end of this CDR3 makes a read error likely. This chain joins TRBV6-1 and TRBJ1-1; D call uncertain. The CDR3 sequence is 14 residues long. CDR1 and CDR2 from the germline V gene are MNHNS and SASEGT. The CDR3, as DNA: TGTGCCAGCAGCGAAGTCGTGGGGAACACTGAAGCTTTCCTT. It translates to CASSEVVGNTEAFL.

In the case of this clonotype: This is likely a read error, given that the CDR3 carries no conserved phenylalanine or tryptophan at its end. J is TRBJ2-5 and V is TRBV28; perhaps TRBD1 as D (5 bases). The germline V and J ends were trimmed by 5 bases and 5 bases, with 18 bases remaining between them. CDR1 and CDR2 (germline): MDHEN, SYDVKM. This CDR3 is 15 amino acids long. CDR3 in amino acids: CASSPSGRVKETQYL. The CDR3, as DNA: TGTGCCAGCAGTCCCTCCGGCAGGGTTAAGGAGACCCAGTACCTC.

As concerns this clonotype: Lacking the conserved final phenylalanine or tryptophan, this CDR3 likely reflects a read error. This chain uses TRBV11-2 with TRBJ1-5, with unresolved D. This CDR3 is built from 15 residues. CDR1 is SGHAT, CDR2 FQNNGV, per germline. The CDR3 bases are TGTGCCGGCAGCCCTAATAACAGTCCTGGTCAGCCTCAGCATCTT. Translating gives CAGSPNNSPGQPQHL.

Details on this clonotype: The junction shows a germline mismatch at one end, possibly a read error. The chain couples TRBV12-3 or TRBV12-4 to TRBJ2-2; 8 nucleotides match TRBD2. CDR3 size: 15 residues. The CDR3 DNA follows: TGTGCCAGCACTTTGCCGGGAGGGGGTACCGGGGAGCTCTTTTTT. It codes for CASTLPGGGTGELFF.

This clonotype was counted many times. The V gene is TRBV6-6, the J gene TRBJ2-1; D not certain. From germline, CDR1 is MNHNY and CDR2 SVGAGI (reference sequence). Trimming removed 2 bases at V and 9 bases at J, with 14 bases between. The CDR3 spans 14 residues. The CDR3 spells CASSYEVSSSEQFF. DNA of the CDR3: TGTGCCAGCAGTTACGAGGTTAGCTCAAGTGAGCAGTTCTTC.

This clonotype was counted ten times or more. The CDR3 sequence is CASSLDQHYGYTF. In DNA, the CDR3 is TGTGCCAGCAGCTTAGACCAGCACTATGGCTACACCTTC. This chain uses TRBV7-9 with TRBJ1-2; no clear D gene. The germline V and J ends were trimmed by 1 base and 3 bases, with 6 bases remaining between them. CDR1 and CDR2 (germline): SEHNR, FQNEAQ (reference sequence). The CDR3 is 13 amino acids.

This clonotype was detected many times. This chain uses TRBV12-3 or TRBV12-4 with TRBJ2-1, with 12 nucleotides matching TRBD2. This CDR3 spans 16 amino acids. The junction had 5 bases not matched to a gene; V was cut back by 3 bases and J by 5 bases. The CDR3 loop is CASSFLASGRDNEQFF. Written as DNA, the CDR3 is TGTGCCAGCAGTTTTTTGGCTAGCGGGAGGGACAATGAGCAGTTCTTC.

This clonotype was seen many times. This sequence joins TRBV7-8 and TRBJ2-6, with D hard to call. V lost 1 base, J lost 1 base, and 8 bases lay in between. The CDR3 is 16 residues long. Germline V CDR1 and CDR2: SGHVS, FQNEAQ. The CDR3 DNA reads as TGTGCCAGCAGCTTAGACAGAGCGTCTGGGGCCAACGTCCTGACTTTC. Translating it yields CASSLDRASGANVLTF.

A remark on this clonotype: A read error may produce the germline difference seen at one junction end. This sequence joins TRBV2 and TRBJ2-7, with D unclear. The CDR3 covers 12 residues. CDR1 is SNHLY, CDR2 FYNNEI, per germline. The CDR3 sequence is CACSEEAYEQYF. In DNA, the CDR3 is TGTGCCTGCAGTGAAGAGGCCTACGAGCAGTACTTC.